Presented here are 13 T cell receptor beta chains from one specimen sequenced in a study of beta chain features in type 1 diabetes (dated by TCRdb to the late 2010s). The research as a whole found: Type 1 diabetes patients showed a moderate but significant shortening of TCRB CDR3 length in all four CD4+ subsets.

Libraries came from the immunoSEQ multiplex PCR assay. The High Capacity cDNA Reverse Transcription Kit was used to reverse transcribe all of the isolated RNA, meaning that expressed TCRB transcripts were what got sequenced. TCRdb obtained this table from immuneACCESS and retained in-frame rearrangements with V and J assigned. These tables miss some clones; where compared with another copy, unresolved V genes account for less than half of the shortfall, and the remainder is unexplained. This sample comprises hundreds of thousands of clones, roughly an eighth of them detected only once. 0.035% to 0.045% of the sample rests with the top ten. For these TCRs, the target antigens are not known. Sequencing was done on a sample of naive CD4+ T cells from blood. Per the publication, the cell subset or site label means: true naive CD4+ T cells. These receptors originate from a man between 18 and 29 years old with type 1 diabetes.

This chain uses TRBV5-5 with TRBJ1-5; 7 bases fit TRBD1. CDR3 size: 14 residues. The ends lost 3 bases at V and 4 bases at J; junction bases unmatched: 4. CDR1 and CDR2 (germline): SGHKS, YYEKEE (reference sequence). CDR3 nucleotides: TGTGCCAGCAGCTCGGGACAGCCAAATCAGCCCCAGCATTTT. Its protein is CASSSGQPNQPQHF.

The rearrangement links TRBV6-1 to TRBJ1-1; D remains unclear. Trimming stripped 2 bases from V and 1 base from J, with 11 bases between. CDR1 and CDR2 (germline): MNHNS, SASEGT. The CDR3 covers 15 residues. In nucleotides, the CDR3 is TGTGCCAGCAGTGAATTGGGCAGGAAGAACACTGAAGCTTTCTTT. Translating gives CASSELGRKNTEAFF.

The chain joins TRBV7-9 to TRBJ1-4; TRBD1 might be the D (5 bases). From germline, CDR1 is SEHNR and CDR2 FQNEAQ (reference sequence). The CDR3 contains 17 residues. V was pared by 1 base and J by 0 bases, with 12 bases between. Written as DNA, the CDR3 is TGTGCCAGCAGCTTAGATGGAGGGACTGCAACTAATGAAAAACTGTTTTTT. This translates into CASSLDGGTATNEKLFF. Complete variable domain (other parts from reference TRBV7-9 and TRBJ1-4): DTGVSQNPRHKITKRGQNVTFRCDPISEHNRLYWYRQTLGQGPEFLTYFQNEAQLEKSRLLSDRFSAERPKGSFSTLEIQRTEQGDSAMYLCASSLDGGTATNEKLFFGSGTQLSVL.

The CDR3, as DNA: TGTGCCTGGAGTGTGGGGTGGGGGAGCAATCAGCCCCAGCATTTT. Its protein product is CAWSVGWGSNQPQHF. The V call is TRBV30, the J call TRBJ1-5, with a possible D match to TRBD1 (5 bases). Germline values: CDR1 GTSNPN, CDR2 SVGIG (reference sequence). CDR3 length equals 15 residues. Trimming shortened V by 0 bases and J by 1 base, and 10 bases separated the two germline ends.

This clone was counted between two and nine times. The chain employs TRBV6-4 and TRBJ2-1; D is unclear. The germline V gene has CDR1 MRHNA and CDR2 SNTAGT. This CDR3 has 12 residues. The V end lost 2 bases, the J end lost 2 bases, and 1 base lay between the germline ends. CDR3: CASSDTYNEQFF. CDR3 coding DNA: TGTGCCAGCAGTGACACCTACAATGAGCAGTTCTTC.

V is TRBV5-1 and J is TRBJ2-1, with TRBD1 identical over 11 bases. The CDR3 has 15 amino acids. With 4 bases clipped from V and 7 bases from J, the junction kept 7 bases outside the gene matches. Germline CDR1 SGHRS, CDR2 YFSETQ. CDR3 residues: CASSPRDRGINEQFF. The CDR3 region has the DNA TGCGCCAGCAGCCCCCGGGACAGGGGGATAAATGAGCAGTTCTTC.

V and J are TRBV5-1 and TRBJ2-6; D ambiguous. Trimming shortened V by 0 bases and J by 3 bases, and 10 bases separated the two germline ends. This CDR3 region has 16 residues. Germline-derived CDR1 and CDR2 are SGHRS and YFSETQ. The CDR3 protein is CASSLDGANGANVLTF. DNA of the CDR3: TGCGCCAGCAGCTTGGACGGTGCAAATGGGGCCAACGTCCTGACTTTC.

This clone was picked up a small number of times. This sample also contains other DNA sequences that code for the same CDR3. The chain carries TRBV10-3 and TRBJ2-1, with a tentative D call TRBD2 (6 bases). Per germline, CDR1 ENHRY and CDR2 SYGVKD. The CDR3 has 13 residues. The V and J ends lost 8 bases and 4 bases respectively, with 12 bases between them. The DNA for the CDR3 is TGTGCCATCCTGCGGGAAGGATACAATGAGCAGTTCTTC. Its protein is CAILREGYNEQFF.

This chain connects TRBV12-5 to TRBJ2-5, with D unresolved. The CDR3 is 12 residues long. V lost 4 bases, J lost 7 bases, and 10 bases lay in between. Germline V gene lookup returns CDR1 LGHNT and CDR2 FRNRAP. The CDR3 DNA is TGTGCTAGTGGTTGGAACCGTGGGACCCAGTACTTC. Translating gives CASGWNRGTQYF.

V usage is TRBV9 and J usage is TRBJ2-2; no reliable D call. The CDR3 is 13 amino acids. Germline CDR1 and CDR2: SGDLS and YYNGEE. The V end lost 5 bases, the J end lost 4 bases, and 9 bases lay between the germline ends. The CDR3 sequence: CASRLDGTGELFF. The DNA for the CDR3 is TGTGCCAGCAGGCTAGACGGCACCGGGGAGCTGTTTTTT.

A few counts support this clone. V gene TRBV30 combines with J gene TRBJ2-1; 7 bases are a match to TRBD1. Germline trimming cut 1 base from V and 4 bases from J; bases unmatched to any gene: 4. The CDR3 contains 14 residues. Germline CDR1 is GTSNPN and CDR2 is SVGIG (reference sequence). The CDR3 here is CAWSGGTAYNEQFF. As DNA, the CDR3 is TGTGCCTGGAGTGGAGGGACAGCTTACAATGAGCAGTTCTTC.

The chain carries TRBV5-1 and TRBJ2-3; 7 positions match TRBD2. CDR1 is SGHRS, CDR2 YFSETQ, per germline. There are 17 residues in the CDR3. V trimming: 2 bases; J trimming: 0 bases; junction bases outside the gene matches: 9. The CDR3 here is CASSLLLATTSTDTQYF. The CDR3 DNA reads TGCGCCAGCAGCTTACTACTAGCGACGACTAGCACAGATACGCAGTATTTT.

This clone was observed a handful of times. The chain joins TRBV25-1 to TRBJ1-1; TRBD1 is a possible D gene (6 bases). The length of the CDR3 is 14 residues. CDR1 is MGHDK and CDR2 is SYGVNS in the germline V gene. Trimming cost V 4 bases and J 5 bases, with 14 bases left between them. The CDR3 DNA sequence: TGTGCCAGCAGTGCCCCGGGGGGGCTAACTGAAGCTTTCTTT. It translates to CASSAPGGLTEAFF.